This T cell receptor beta chain is from a study of shared clonotypes between healthy human individuals. Roughly 81 million PBMCs per unsorted sample were used for genomic DNA. The germline CDR1 and CDR2 sequences are SGDLS and YYNGEE. The trim removed 2 bases at V and 5 bases at J, leaving 10 bases unmatched. This CDR3 is 17 amino acids long. Spread over ten immunoSEQ deep assay plates, unsorted PBMC DNA underwent sequencing. TCRdb's copy holds only in-frame clones and misses some; the assay was immunoSEQ multiplex PCR. This sample has about 560,000 clones, with roughly four fifths found just once. The sample comprised PBMCs. The TCR sequence derives from a woman aged 40-49 years in good health. Some clones in this sample may be carry-over from other donors' samples. The gene calls are TRBV9 and TRBJ2-1; 10 nucleotides agree with TRBD2. For the CDR3, the DNA is TGTGCCAGCAGCGTGGGAGGGGGACTAGCGAGAAACAATGAGCAGTTCTTC. Protein sequence: CASSVGGGLARNNEQFF.